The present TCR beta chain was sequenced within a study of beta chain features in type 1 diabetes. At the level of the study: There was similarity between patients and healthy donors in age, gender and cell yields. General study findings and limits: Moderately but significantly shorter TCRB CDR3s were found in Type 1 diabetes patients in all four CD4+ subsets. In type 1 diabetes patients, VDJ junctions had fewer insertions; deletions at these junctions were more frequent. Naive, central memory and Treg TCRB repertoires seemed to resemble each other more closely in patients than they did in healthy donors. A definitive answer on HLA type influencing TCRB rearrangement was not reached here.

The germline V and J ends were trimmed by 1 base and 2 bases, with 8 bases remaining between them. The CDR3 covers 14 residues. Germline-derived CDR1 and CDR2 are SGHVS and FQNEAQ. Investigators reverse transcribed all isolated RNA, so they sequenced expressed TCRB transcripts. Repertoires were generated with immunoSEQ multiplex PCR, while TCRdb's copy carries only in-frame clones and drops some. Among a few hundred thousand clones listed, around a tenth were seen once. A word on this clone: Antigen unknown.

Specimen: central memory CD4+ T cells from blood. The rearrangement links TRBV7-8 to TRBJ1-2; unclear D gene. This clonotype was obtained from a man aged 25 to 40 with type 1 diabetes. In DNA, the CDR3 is TGTGCCAGCAGCTTAGGATCGGGAAACTATGGCTACACCTTC. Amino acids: CASSLGSGNYGYTF.